These T cell receptor beta chains were read from a single sample in a study of blood T cell repertoires in COVID-19. The table came from immunoSEQ multiplex PCR; TCRdb's copy has only in-frame clones and leaves some out. The sample includes 400,000 to 450,000 clones, 80% to 90% of them seen just once. Material for sequencing was PBMCs or T cells enriched from blood (not recorded which). These receptors all come from a man aged 25-45 years who had recovered from COVID-19. Each CDR3 is given with its conserved first and last residue. D genes are given only for firm matches. Size tells how often a clone was seen (once, few, many) or the class of an expanded clone, and some rows leave it out.

size | J | D | V | CDR3 | DNA
once | TRBJ2-5 | NA | TRBV15 | CATSRTREKEETQYF | TGTGCCACCAGCAGAACACGGGAGAAGGAAGAGACCCAGTACTTC
NA | TRBJ2-7 | NA | TRBV29-1 | CSVLSGLDEQYF | TGCAGCGTTTTGAGCGGGCTCGACGAGCAGTACTTC
NA | TRBJ1-6 | NA | TRBV7-9 | CASSSNQAFPNSPLHF | TGTGCCAGCAGCTCCAATCAGGCGTTCCCTAATTCACCCCTCCACTTT
NA | TRBJ2-3 | TRBD2 | TRBV9 | CASSGFLAGGADTQYF | TGTGCCAGCAGCGGATTCCTAGCGGGAGGCGCAGATACGCAGTATTTT
few | TRBJ1-3 | NA | TRBV28 | CASYTSGNTIYF | TGTGCCAGCTACACCTCTGGAAACACCATATATTTT
NA | TRBJ2-3 | TRBD1 | TRBV18 | CASSPLPRQGTSTDTQYF | TGTGCCAGCTCACCCCTCCCCAGACAGGGGACGAGCACAGATACGCAGTATTTT
NA | TRBJ1-6 | NA | TRBV6-5 | CASKRESNSPLHF | TGTGCCAGCAAGAGGGAAAGTAATTCACCCCTCCACTTT
NA | TRBJ2-2 | TRBD2 | TRBV28 | CASTPPGGLTGELFF | TGTGCCAGCACCCCTCCGGGAGGGCTAACCGGGGAGCTGTTTTTT
NA | TRBJ1-5 | NA | TRBV7-2 | CASSRELFQPQHF | TGTGCCAGCAGTCGAGAGCTCTTTCAGCCCCAGCATTTT
NA | TRBJ2-3 | TRBD2 | TRBV6-1 | CASSGRAGVESRDTQYF | TGTGCCAGCAGTGGACGGGCGGGAGTGGAGAGTAGAGATACGCAGTATTTT
NA | TRBJ2-1 | NA | TRBV27 | CASSPRGFVGDYEQFF | TGTGCCAGCAGCCCACGGGGGTTTGTGGGGGATTATGAGCAGTTCTTC
NA | TRBJ1-5 | NA | TRBV3-1/TRBV3-2 | CASSRSAVVQPQHF | TGTGCCAGCAGCCGATCCGCGGTAGTGCAGCCCCAGCATTTT
NA | TRBJ1-3 | TRBD1 | TRBV5-4 | CASSLGQVSSGNTIYF | TGTGCCAGCAGCCTCGGACAGGTCAGCTCTGGAAACACCATATATTTT
NA | TRBJ1-1 | NA | TRBV7-6 | CASSSTGHTEAFF | TGTGCCAGCAGCTCTACAGGGCACACTGAAGCTTTCTTT
NA | TRBJ1-1 | NA | TRBV27 | CASSLSWTGNTEAFF | TGTGCCAGCAGTTTATCATGGACGGGAAACACTGAAGCTTTCTTT
NA | TRBJ2-7 | TRBD2 | TRBV19 | CASKASGREYF | TGTGCCAGTAAGGCTAGCGGGAGGGAGTACTTC
NA | TRBJ1-2 | NA | TRBV18 | CASSPEFAGSIDYGYTF | TGTGCCAGCTCACCCGAATTTGCCGGGTCGATAGACTATGGCTACACCTTC
NA | TRBJ2-5 | TRBD2 | TRBV11-2 | CASSLEAGEETQYF | TGTGCCAGCAGCTTGGAGGCGGGAGAAGAGACCCAGTACTTC
few | TRBJ2-1 | NA | TRBV4-1 | CASSQRDLAYNEQFF | TGCGCCAGCAGCCAACGCGACTTGGCCTACAATGAGCAGTTCTTC
NA | TRBJ1-6 | NA | TRBV19 | CASSRNREAGTPLHF | TGTGCCAGTAGTAGAAATAGGGAGGCGGGGACACCCCTCCACTTT
NA | TRBJ2-7 | TRBD1 | TRBV5-6 | CASSLEYRGNEQYF | TGTGCCAGCAGCTTGGAGTACAGGGGCAACGAGCAGTACTTC
many | TRBJ1-6 | NA | TRBV3-1/TRBV3-2 | CASSQEGPGQNSPLHF | TGTGCCAGCAGCCAAGAGGGGCCAGGGCAGAATTCACCCCTCCACTTT
NA | TRBJ1-2 | TRBD1 | TRBV4-1 | CASSFARDRAYGYTF | TGCGCCAGCAGCTTCGCGAGGGACAGGGCCTATGGCTACACCTTC
NA | TRBJ2-1 | NA | TRBV12-5 | CASGSRDEQFF | TGTGCTAGTGGTTCCCGCGATGAGCAGTTCTTC
NA | TRBJ2-5 | NA | TRBV4-1 | CASSQDQGSWAQYF | TGCGCCAGCAGCCAAGATCAGGGAAGTTGGGCCCAGTACTTC
NA | TRBJ1-5 | NA | TRBV28 | CASSTMGTFQPQHF | TGTGCCAGCAGTACAATGGGGACATTTCAGCCCCAGCATTTT
NA | TRBJ1-1 | NA | TRBV30 | CAWSTRDKVLKNTEAFF | TGTGCCTGGAGTACCCGGGACAAAGTCCTCAAGAACACTGAAGCTTTCTTT
NA | TRBJ2-1 | NA | TRBV3-1/TRBV3-2 | CASSQGYQSRQFF | TGTGCCAGCAGCCAAGGGTATCAATCGAGGCAGTTCTTC
NA | TRBJ1-1 | TRBD1 | TRBV18 | CASSPTGVTEAFF | TGTGCCAGCTCACCCACAGGGGTCACTGAAGCTTTCTTT
NA | TRBJ2-2 | TRBD2 | TRBV2 | CASRTRDYNTGELFF | TGTGCCAGCAGAACCCGGGACTATAACACCGGGGAGCTGTTTTTT
NA | TRBJ2-1 | TRBD2 | TRBV5-1 | CASSPGLAGGSYNEQFF | TGCGCCAGCAGCCCGGGACTAGCGGGAGGATCCTACAATGAGCAGTTCTTC
NA | TRBJ1-1 | NA | TRBV7-9 | CASSPASKGPAYTEAFF | TGTGCCAGCAGCCCAGCCTCGAAGGGGCCCGCCTACACTGAAGCTTTCTTT
once | TRBJ1-6 | TRBD1 | TRBV20-1 | CSASSLGQRNSSYNSPLHF | TGCAGTGCTAGTAGTTTGGGACAGCGAAATAGCTCCTATAATTCACCCCTCCACTTT
NA | TRBJ2-7 | NA | TRBV7-9 | CASSLEPGAHSYEQYF | TGTGCCAGCAGCTTAGAACCGGGAGCACACTCCTACGAGCAGTACTTC
NA | TRBJ1-5 | NA | TRBV4-1 | CASSQGARNQPQHF | TGCGCCAGCAGCCAGGGGGCGAGGAATCAGCCCCAGCATTTT
NA | TRBJ2-2 | NA | TRBV11-2 | CASSLGQTANTGELFF | TGTGCCAGCAGCCTTGGGCAAACCGCGAACACCGGGGAGCTGTTTTTT
NA | TRBJ2-3 | TRBD2 | TRBV19 | CASSRQIVPIAGRVDTQYF | TGTGCCAGTAGCCGTCAAATCGTTCCCATAGCGGGTAGGGTAGATACGCAGTATTTT
NA | TRBJ1-1 | TRBD1 | TRBV7-9 | CASSWDRLNTEAFF | TGTGCCAGCAGCTGGGACAGGTTGAACACTGAAGCTTTCTTT
NA | TRBJ2-1 | NA | TRBV19 | CASSTREINEQFF | TGTGCCAGTAGTACTCGGGAAATCAATGAGCAGTTCTTC
NA | TRBJ1-5 | TRBD1 | TRBV7-8 | CASSSDRGNQPQHF | TGTGCCAGCAGCTCAGACAGGGGCAATCAGCCCCAGCATTTT
NA | TRBJ2-4 | TRBD1 | TRBV5-1 | CASRQSTGQGRNIQYF | TGCGCCAGCCGCCAGTCGACGGGACAGGGAAGGAACATTCAGTACTTC
NA | TRBJ2-6 | TRBD1 | TRBV5-1 | CASSLPQGALSSGANVLTF | TGCGCCAGCAGCTTGCCGCAGGGGGCGCTTTCATCTGGGGCCAACGTCCTGACTTTC